Reported below is one TCR beta chain. Its antigen is unknown. Trimming took 5 bases from V and 9 from J; bases not matched to a gene: 6. This CDR3 has 12 residues. The V gene's germline CDR1 is GTSNPN and CDR2 SVGIG (reference sequence). This table comes from immunoSEQ multiplex PCR, and its TCRdb copy is limited to in-frame clones, with some not included. The table shows 10,000 to 15,000 clones, with almost 85% occurring only once. This record belongs to a study of monozygotic twins with cystic fibrosis. Study-wide results and caveats: Unrelated CF individuals shared fewer identical clonotypes than monozygotic CF twins. Low clonality (median around 0.0094) suggested a mostly naive repertoire. In 13 of 16 pairs, V gene usage was closest to the co-twin's.

The chain is built from TRBV30 and TRBJ2-1; 8 positions agree with TRBD2. This clonotype originated in a man younger than 30 with cystic fibrosis. The sample taken for sequencing was blood. CDR3 nucleotides: TGTGCCTGGTCTAGCGGGTCTACTGAGCAGTTCTTC. This codes for CAWSSGSTEQFF.